This TCR beta chain was profiled in a study of T cells in Graves' hyperthyroidism and ophthalmopathy. Study background: Peripheral blood samples were taken at initial diagnosis, prior to any treatment. General study results and limits: In simple terms, a model built on 13 V-J features told ophthalmopathy apart from stable hyperthyroidism. The model forecast ophthalmopathy, anticipating it by a median approximately 7 months before onset.

Amplified TCR beta CDR3 regions derived from RNA transcripts. With the HTBI primer set, the TCR CDR3 went through a first round of RT-PCR. TCRdb reprocessed the multiplex PCR reads with MiXCR, giving one entry per CDR3 protein. The sample records fewer than 900,000 distinct CDR3 sequences, roughly a sixth being singletons. Germline V gene sequence: CDR1 ENHRY, CDR2 SYGVKD. V dropped 7 bases and J dropped 5; count of bases not matched to a gene: 9. The CDR3 spans 15 residues. In this sample, this clonotype turned up a few times. Its specificity is unknown. Fresh peripheral blood, about 10 ml of it, supplied the PBMCs.

The receptor was isolated from a woman aged 50 to 60 with Graves' hyperthyroidism that later progressed to Graves' ophthalmopathy. The source material was blood. The genes are TRBV10-3 and TRBJ2-1; 9 bases map to TRBD2. This chain's CDR3 is CAITKGLAGHNEQFF. The CDR3 DNA reads as TGTGCCATCACCAAGGGGCTAGCGGGGCACAATGAGCAGTTCTTC.